This T cell receptor beta chain was obtained from a study of blood T cell repertoires in COVID-19. This CDR3 contains 15 residues. V dropped 3 bases and J dropped 2; count of bases not matched to a gene: 6. CDR1 and CDR2 from the germline V gene are SGHVS and FNYEAQ. In the original workflow: Cell counts per sample came from amplifying reference gene primers. Assay used: immunoSEQ multiplex PCR; TCRdb lists only in-frame clones, some missing. The D gene and trimming were derived from the DNA, and the V and J assignments and clone size from that table. Of about 170,000 clones in the sample, less than 80% were seen once. Cohort allocation depended upon clinical history that participants reported.

Sequenced material: PBMCs or T cells enriched from blood (not recorded which). V is TRBV7-6 and J is TRBJ2-5, with TRBD1 identical over 7 bases. The receptor's source is a woman in her 70s in a cohort exposed to, infected with or recovered from COVID-19 (not recorded which). The CDR3 is CASSLGTALQETQYF. The CDR3 nucleotides are TGTGCCAGCAGCTTGGGGACAGCCCTTCAAGAGACCCAGTACTTC.